This entry describes one T cell receptor beta chain. With a J-beta primer mix and a sample-barcoded 5' primer, a second PCR ran about 7 to 12 cycles. TCRdb independently ran MiXCR on the 5' RACE reads; one entry per CDR3 protein. The sample carries 1.5 million to 2 million distinct CDR3 sequences, 28% recorded once. The data were taken from a study of blood T cells in healthy people across ages. The sequence came from a woman aged 25 to 39 in good health. The material sequenced was blood.

Here the CDR3 DNA reads TGCAGTGCTAATACCGGGACAGGGTCAAGCTACGAGCAGTACTTC. Amino acids: CSANTGTGSSYEQYF. The chain recombines TRBV20-1 with TRBJ2-5; 9 nucleotides match TRBD1. The tail of the sequence fits TRBJ2-7 better, so the J call may be wrong. CDR1 DFQATT and CDR2 SNEGSKA come from the germline V gene (reference sequence). The CDR3 extends over 15 amino acids.